The rows below give T cell receptor beta chains drawn from one sample of a study of T cell responses to AZD1222 COVID-19 vaccine. Using immunoSEQ multiplex PCR, the repertoire was profiled, and TCRdb retains in-frame clones only, with some absent. The profile shows 110,000 to 150,000 clones, approximately 90% of them singletons. Material: peripheral blood, obtained 28 days after the second AZD1222 dose. These receptors all come from an adult who received the AZD1222 COVID-19 vaccine. CDR3s include the opening cysteine and the closing phenylalanine or tryptophan. Each record gives: clone size, V gene, D gene, J gene, CDR3 DNA, CDR3 protein. The D gene is left open where the match is weak. Size is omitted from some rows. Given values are once, few, many or a class for expanded clones.

NA	TRBV25-1	NA	TRBJ1-2	TGTGCCAGCAGTGGTAATAACTATGGCTACACCTTC	CASSGNNYGYTF
NA	TRBV5-6	NA	TRBJ1-2	TGTGCCAGCAGCTTGGCTGGCCACTATGGCTACACCTTC	CASSLAGHYGYTF
NA	TRBV5-5	NA	TRBJ2-2	TGTGCCAGCAGCTTGGCCGTGCCTAACACCGGGGAGCTGTTTTTT	CASSLAVPNTGELFF
NA	TRBV18	NA	TRBJ1-2	TGTGCCAGCTCCCCTGACAGCCGTTACTTCTATGGCTACACCTTC	CASSPDSRYFYGYTF
NA	TRBV6-6	TRBD2	TRBJ2-1	TGTGCCAGCAGCAGTCCCGGGACTAAAGACAATGAGCAGTTCTTC	CASSSPGTKDNEQFF
NA	TRBV11-3	NA	TRBJ2-3	TGTGCCAGCAGCTTATCCTACGAGCGGGTAGATACGCAGTATTTT	CASSLSYERVDTQYF
NA	TRBV6-2/TRBV6-3	NA	TRBJ1-1	TGTGCCAGCAGTTACGCGGGACGGGGGGGCACTGAAGCTTTCTTT	CASSYAGRGGTEAFF
NA	TRBV28	NA	TRBJ2-1	TGTGCCAGCGGGTCCCCCGGGTCCCCTGGCAATGAGCAGTTCTTC	CASGSPGSPGNEQFF
NA	TRBV6-2/TRBV6-3	NA	TRBJ1-1	TGTGCCAGCAGTTCACGAAAGGACACTGAAGCTTTCTTT	CASSSRKDTEAFF
NA	TRBV4-1	NA	TRBJ2-2	TGCGCCAGCAGCCACCCTCCCCGGGGGCCCATGAACACCGGGGAGCTGTTTTTT	CASSHPPRGPMNTGELFF
NA	TRBV15	NA	TRBJ1-1	TGTGCCACCAGCAGATCCGCGAAGGGAACTGAAGCTTTCTTT	CATSRSAKGTEAFF
NA	TRBV2	NA	TRBJ1-3	TGTGCCAGCAGTGCCACAGGCACCTCTGGAAACACCATATATTTT	CASSATGTSGNTIYF
NA	TRBV24-1	NA	TRBJ2-7	TGTGCCACCAGTGCCCTTCAGAACGAGCAGTACTTC	CATSALQNEQYF
NA	TRBV11-2	TRBD1	TRBJ1-1	TGTGCCAGCAGCTTAGAGTACGGGACAGGGCTCACTGAAGCTTTCTTT	CASSLEYGTGLTEAFF
NA	TRBV5-1	NA	TRBJ1-2	TGCGCCAGCAGCTTGGGGCAGGCTAACTATGGCTACACCTTC	CASSLGQANYGYTF
NA	TRBV10-2	TRBD1	TRBJ1-2	TGCGCCAGCACCCCCGTTGCAGGGGGCAGCTATGGCTACACCTTC	CASTPVAGGSYGYTF
NA	TRBV5-4	NA	TRBJ2-3	TGTGCCAGCAGCTTCGAGACCATCGCGTGGGGAGGTATCGATTTT	CASSFETIAWGGIDF
NA	TRBV7-3	NA	TRBJ2-1	TGTGCCAGCAGCTTAACCCCCCAGGGTAATGAGCAGTTCTTC	CASSLTPQGNEQFF
once	TRBV7-2	NA	TRBJ2-1	TGTGCCAGCAGCTTATGGGCCGAGTTCTTC	CASSLWAEFF
NA	TRBV9	TRBD1	TRBJ2-7	TGTGCCAGCAGCGAAGGACAGGTATTCGGCGAGCAGTACTTC	CASSEGQVFGEQYF
NA	TRBV27	TRBD1	TRBJ2-3	TGTGCCAGCAGTTCGTCCCGGGACAGGGGCGATACGCAGTATTTT	CASSSSRDRGDTQYF
NA	TRBV11-2	TRBD2	TRBJ2-1	TGTGCCAGCAGCTACCTAGCGGGAGGCGTCTACAATGAGCAGTTCTTC	CASSYLAGGVYNEQFF
NA	TRBV6-5	NA	TRBJ1-1	TGTGCCAGCCGGGGCAGTCTGAACACTGAAGCTTTCTTT	CASRGSLNTEAFF
NA	TRBV5-1	TRBD1	TRBJ1-2	TGCGCCAGCAGCTGGGGACAGGGGCTTAACTATGGCTACACCTTC	CASSWGQGLNYGYTF
NA	TRBV9	NA	TRBJ2-2	TGTGCCAGCGCCCGGGACCCGAACACCGGGGAGCTGTTTTTT	CASARDPNTGELFF
NA	TRBV5-1	NA	TRBJ1-2	TGCGCCAGCAGCTTGATGTGGGACCGACACGCTAACTATGGCTACACCTTC	CASSLMWDRHANYGYTF
NA	TRBV9	TRBD1	TRBJ1-2	TGTGCCAGCAGCGTAGAACGGCAGGGGGATGGCTACACCTTC	CASSVERQGDGYTF
NA	TRBV4-1	NA	TRBJ2-4	TGCGCCAGCAGCCCTTTGGGGCCCTTAGCCAAAAACATTCAGTACTTC	CASSPLGPLAKNIQYF
NA	TRBV7-8	TRBD2	TRBJ2-5	TGTGCCAGCAGCTTAGTACAGCGGGGGGGCCTCCTACAAGAGACCCAGTACTTC	CASSLVQRGGLLQETQYF
NA	TRBV7-8	NA	TRBJ1-1	TGTGCCAGCAGCTTAGCGCTATATCGCAGGGACGACACTGAAGCTTTCTTT	CASSLALYRRDDTEAFF
NA	TRBV2	NA	TRBJ1-1	TGTGCCAGCAGTGAAGAGGGGCCAGCCCTGAACACTGAAGCTTTCTTT	CASSEEGPALNTEAFF
NA	TRBV6-6	NA	TRBJ1-5	TGTGCCAGCAATTGGGGTAATAGCAATCAGCCCCAGCATTTT	CASNWGNSNQPQHF
NA	TRBV3-1/TRBV3-2	NA	TRBJ1-1	TGTGCCAGCAGCCAACTAGCCTGGGGGCAAGCTTTCTTT	CASSQLAWGQAFF
NA	TRBV7-2	NA	TRBJ1-3	TGTGCCAGCAGCTTATATTCGCGGCCGGACCGCTCTGGAAACACCATATATTTT	CASSLYSRPDRSGNTIYF
NA	TRBV5-3	TRBD1	TRBJ1-5	TGTGCCAGAAGCTTGGGCAGGGGGAGGTCGCAAGTTTGGCATTTT	CARSLGRGRSQVWHF
NA	TRBV6-4	TRBD2	TRBJ2-1	TGTGCCAGCAGTGAAGGGACTAGGGCCTATGAGCAGTTCTTC	CASSEGTRAYEQFF
NA	TRBV12-3/TRBV12-4	TRBD1	TRBJ2-1	TGTGCCAGCAGAGGTTACGACAGGGCCGTGTTCTTC	CASRGYDRAVFF
NA	TRBV27	NA	TRBJ1-2	TGTGCCAGCAGTTTATCGGGCAGGGCGAACCCCGGGGGCTACACCTTC	CASSLSGRANPGGYTF
NA	TRBV20-1	NA	TRBJ2-1	TGCAGTGCGCATGCTGGGGGGGAGCAGTTCTTC	CSAHAGGEQFF
NA	TRBV2	TRBD1	TRBJ1-6	TGTGCCAGCGGAGGACAGGGGGGACTTAATTCACCCCTCCACTTT	CASGGQGGLNSPLHF
NA	TRBV2	TRBD2	TRBJ2-1	TGTGCCAGCAATCCTAGCGGGAGAGCTGAGCAGTTCTTC	CASNPSGRAEQFF
NA	TRBV5-6	TRBD1	TRBJ1-5	TGTGCCAGCAGCTTGGACAGGGGACGGAGCAATCAGCCCCAGCATTTT	CASSLDRGRSNQPQHF
NA	TRBV5-1	TRBD2	TRBJ2-1	TGCGCCAGCAGCGTCCACGGGCTAGCGGGCCCCAATGAGCAGTTCTTC	CASSVHGLAGPNEQFF
NA	TRBV21-1	NA	TRBJ1-2	TGTGCCAGCAGCAAAGGCGGGGGACACATTAACTATGGCTACACCTTC	CASSKGGGHINYGYTF
NA	TRBV11-2	NA	TRBJ2-7	TGTGCCAGCAGCCGAGACCCGAGCTCCTACGAGCAGTACTTC	CASSRDPSSYEQYF
once	TRBV18	NA	TRBJ1-3	TGTGCCAGCTCATTGGACACGTCCTCTGGAAACACCATATATTTT	CASSLDTSSGNTIYF
NA	TRBV5-5	NA	TRBJ2-6	TGTGCCAGCAGCTTGGCCGGCGGGGCCGGGGCCAACGTCCTGACTTTC	CASSLAGGAGANVLTF
NA	TRBV15	NA	TRBJ1-6	TGTGCCACCAGCAGAGGGGGTGGGCAGCCGGATAAACGCCTCCACTTT	CATSRGGGQPDKRLHF
NA	TRBV7-3	NA	TRBJ1-3	TGTGCCAGCAGCTTAAAATCCGGGTTCGGAAACACCATATATTTT	CASSLKSGFGNTIYF
NA	TRBV4-1	TRBD1	TRBJ1-2	TGCGCCAGCAGCCAAATGGGGGGGACAGCATATGGCTACACCTTC	CASSQMGGTAYGYTF
once	TRBV5-5	NA	TRBJ1-2	TGTGCCAGCAGCTCCTGGGGCGGGATAGGGGTTGGCTACACCTTC	CASSSWGGIGVGYTF
NA	TRBV18	TRBD1	TRBJ1-2	TGTGCCAGCTCACCCTTAACGACAGGGAACTATGGCTACACCTTC	CASSPLTTGNYGYTF
NA	TRBV5-6	NA	TRBJ1-3	TGTGCCAGCAGCCTCGCGAGTACTAGAAACACCATATATTTT	CASSLASTRNTIYF
NA	TRBV19	TRBD1	TRBJ1-4	TGTGCCAGTAGCCTACAGGGGAATAATGAAAAACTGTTTTTT	CASSLQGNNEKLFF